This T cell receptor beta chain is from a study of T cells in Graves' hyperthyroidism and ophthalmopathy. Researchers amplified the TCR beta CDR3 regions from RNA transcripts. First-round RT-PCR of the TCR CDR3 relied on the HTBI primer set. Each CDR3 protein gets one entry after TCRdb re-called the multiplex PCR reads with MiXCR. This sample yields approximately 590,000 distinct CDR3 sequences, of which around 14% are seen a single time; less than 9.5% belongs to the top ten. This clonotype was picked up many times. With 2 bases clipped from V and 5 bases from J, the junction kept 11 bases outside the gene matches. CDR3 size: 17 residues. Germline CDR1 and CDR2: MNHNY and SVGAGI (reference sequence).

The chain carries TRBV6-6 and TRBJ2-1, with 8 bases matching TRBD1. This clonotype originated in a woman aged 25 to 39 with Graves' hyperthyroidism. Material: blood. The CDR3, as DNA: TGTGCCAGCAGTTACACCGCATCCGGGACAGGCAACAATGAGCAGTTCTTC. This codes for CASSYTASGTGNNEQFF.